This T cell receptor (beta chain) was identified during a study of blood T cells in healthy people across ages. About the study: Roughly one uniquely barcoded beta molecule per two T cells was captured.

Note on this clonotype: Its target is unknown.

With a J-beta primer mix and a sample-barcoded 5' primer, a second PCR ran 7 to 11 cycles. Each CDR3 protein gets one entry after TCRdb re-called the 5' RACE reads with MiXCR. The data hold roughly 800,000 distinct CDR3 sequences, with less than 70% observed a single time. Study-level results: Estimated diversity that came from one million T cells was considered an underestimate. Age advanced and TCR beta diversity per million T cells fell, roughly linearly. Compared with aged donors, long-lived donors showed fewer expanded clones, suggesting selection.

Trimming removed 4 bases from V and 3 bases from J, with 9 bases in between. There are 13 residues in the CDR3. The V gene's germline CDR1 is DFQATT and CDR2 SNEGSKA (reference sequence). The chain has TRBV20-1 and TRBJ1-4, with a possible D match to TRBD1 (5 bases). The origin of this receptor is an elderly man in good health. Source material: blood. As DNA, the CDR3 is TGCAGTGCTACAAGGGACGCTAATGAAAAACTGTTTTTT. Its translation is CSATRDANEKLFF.